This paragraph covers one TCR beta chain sequence. It has no known antigen specificity. Base quality data are lacking; no much larger clone is found one base away. These data originate in a study of blood T cell repertoires in COVID-19 (dated by TCRdb to the early 2020s). About the study as a whole: Samples from collaborators originated in the United States, Italy and Spain and spanned both the acute and convalescent phases of COVID-19. The material from the prospective study consisted of cDNA or gDNA derived from T cells, B-cell-depleted T cells, or PBMCs. Subjects who had been exposed to COVID-19, were actively infected with it, or had recovered from it provided the deeply sampled blood TCRbeta repertoires that made up the dataset. The repertoires were released in a freely available public database intended as a resource for research on the immune response to SARS-CoV-2. Samples came from the ongoing ImmuneRACE study (first 160 participants) plus 1,254 subjects from 6 global collaborators. Sample metadata almost always included a de-identified subject ID, COVID-19 status, age in years and sex. Where HLA class I and class II types were available, the types were taken from metadata supplied by the sample provider, not from assay-based typing.

Reading from cysteine to phenylalanine, the CDR3 counts 12 amino acids. The read is trimmed to its CDR3 DNA, 36 bases read in frame from base 1. Per the germline V gene (reference sequence), LGHDT is the CDR1 and YNNKEL is the CDR2. The germline V end is reduced by 1 base and the J end by 15 bases; junction bases left unmatched: 5. Collaborating institutions collected whole blood in K2EDTA tubes following their own protocols. For TCRbeta analysis, collaborator samples were shipped as frozen whole blood, as isolated PBMCs, or as DNA extracted from either sample type. Broad study findings and their caveats: The quantity of clinical and demographic metadata differed by source and by participant and was supplied without curation.

TCRbeta CDR3 regions were amplified from genomic DNA by means of the immunoSEQ Assay, a bias-controlled multiplex PCR. The paper's data handling went like this. The number of nucleated cells in each sample was estimated from the amplification of reference gene primers within the assay. To quantify the absolute abundance of each unique TCRbeta CDR3 rearrangement, sequence reads were collapsed and filtered. For each sample, productive Simpson clonality was calculated by taking the square root of Simpson's diversity index across productive rearrangements. TCRdb provides this immuneACCESS table in a form limited to in-frame rearrangements. Some clones are lacking; in checked studies, under half of them reflect an unresolved V gene, and why the rest are absent is not known. The V and J calls and clone size are taken from that table; D and trimming were inferred from the DNA. The sample data list 45,000 or so clones, and about nine tenths of these were observed just once. Of the sample, around 20% is held by the ten largest clones.

Specimen: peripheral blood. This receptor chain uses TRBV3-1 (or the pseudogene TRBV3-2) and TRBJ2-4; the central 8 bases match TRBD2. The sequence was collected from a woman older than 75 in a cohort sampled during active or convalescent COVID-19. The bases read TGTGCCAGCAGCCAAGGAGCGGGGGTTAGGTACTTC. This sequence encodes CASSQGAGVRYF.